Many counts were recorded for the clone carrying this T cell receptor (beta chain). What it binds is unknown. Preparation of the TCRbeta library used unique molecular identifiers. TCRdb called the PCR reads again in MiXCR, with one record for every CDR3 protein. This repertoire shows a few hundred thousand distinct CDR3 sequences, over 40% found once; its top ten account for about 30%. The sample originates from a study of T-cell reconstitution after alpha-beta-depleted transplantation in children. Findings and limits, study-wide: Reportedly, only several hundred clones from non-depleted graft cells drove alpha-beta T-cell counts at about two months. Once a year had passed after transplant, T-cell counts and diversity came mostly from newly produced T cells.

The sample was PBMCs, taken before TCRalphabeta/CD19-depleted stem cell transplant. The clonotype comes from a girl aged 2 to 9 with aplastic anemia, due to receive a stem cell transplant.

The chain's CDR3 is CASSVQGSNEQYF. CDR3 sequence (DNA): TGTGCCAGCAGTGTCCAGGGGTCCAACGAGCAGTACTTC. This chain uses TRBV6-1 with TRBJ2-7; TRBD1 might be the D (6 bases). Germline V gives CDR1 MNHNS, CDR2 SASEGT. V was trimmed by 4 bases and J by 5 bases, leaving 12 bases between them. The CDR3 is made up of 13 amino acids.